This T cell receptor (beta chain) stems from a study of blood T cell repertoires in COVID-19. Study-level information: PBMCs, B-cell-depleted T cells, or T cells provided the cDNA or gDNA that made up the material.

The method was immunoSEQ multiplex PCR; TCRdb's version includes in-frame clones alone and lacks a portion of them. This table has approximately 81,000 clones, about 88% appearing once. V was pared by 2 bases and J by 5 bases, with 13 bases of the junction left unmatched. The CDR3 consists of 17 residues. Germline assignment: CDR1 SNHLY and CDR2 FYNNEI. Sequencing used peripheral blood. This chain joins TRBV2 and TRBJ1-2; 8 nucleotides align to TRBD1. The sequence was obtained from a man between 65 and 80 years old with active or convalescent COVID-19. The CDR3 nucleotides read TGTGCCAGCAGTGAACAATCAGGACAGGGAGGGTTATATGGCTACACCTTC. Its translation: CASSEQSGQGGLYGYTF.